This is a list of T cell receptor beta chains from one sample in a study of blood T cell repertoires in COVID-19. Some clones are missing from TCRdb's copy, which holds only in-frame ones; the method was immunoSEQ multiplex PCR. Found here are roughly 190,000 clones, approximately 90% of them singletons; the top ten hold 5% to 6.5%. The specimen sequenced was peripheral blood. These receptors all stem from a man aged 35 to 55 with active or convalescent COVID-19. Both conserved end residues are part of each CDR3. D genes are given only for firm matches. Clone size, where shown, is once, few, many, or a class for clones that have expanded.

12	.	TRBV12-3/TRBV12-4	TRBJ1-6	.	CASSLSLPPLHF	TGTGCCAGCAGTTTGAGCTTACCACCCCTCCACTTT
17	.	TRBV9	TRBJ2-3	.	CASSALLGSPAADTQYF	TGTGCCAGCAGCGCATTACTAGGTTCGCCTGCCGCAGATACGCAGTATTTT
16	.	TRBV12-1	TRBJ1-2	.	CASSFPRAAQGCGYTF	TGTGCCAGCAGCTTTCCCCGCGCGGCACAGGGGTGTGGCTACACCTTC
14	.	TRBV19	TRBJ1-1	.	CASTVTGENTEAFF	TGTGCCAGTACCGTCACGGGTGAGAACACTGAAGCTTTCTTT
15	TRBD2	TRBV6-4	TRBJ2-1	.	CASRKLAGGENEQFF	TGTGCCAGCAGGAAACTAGCGGGGGGAGAAAATGAGCAGTTCTTC
14	TRBD2	TRBV28	TRBJ2-5	.	CASSPGGAVETQYF	TGTGCCAGCAGCCCGGGGGGGGCTGTAGAGACCCAGTACTTC
14	.	TRBV19	TRBJ1-2	.	CASSRKFPEGGYTF	TGTGCCAGTAGTAGGAAATTCCCCGAGGGTGGCTACACCTTC
15	TRBD1	TRBV19	TRBJ1-4	.	CASSNPGGGFEKLFF	TGTGCCAGTAGTAACCCAGGGGGCGGATTTGAAAAACTGTTTTTT
15	TRBD1	TRBV7-9	TRBJ2-5	.	CASSLSQGAGETQYF	TGTGCCAGCAGCTTATCGCAGGGGGCAGGGGAGACCCAGTACTTC
14	.	TRBV7-9	TRBJ1-6	once	CASKPAGELSPLHF	TGTGCCAGCAAACCCGCAGGGGAGCTTTCACCCCTCCACTTT
14	TRBD1	TRBV7-9	TRBJ2-1	.	CASSRGTGNDEQFF	TGTGCCAGCAGCAGGGGGACAGGGAACGATGAGCAGTTCTTC
12	.	TRBV28	TRBJ1-5	.	CASSLLAKPQHF	TGTGCCAGCAGTTTATTGGCAAAGCCCCAGCATTTT
17	.	TRBV29-1	TRBJ1-1	.	CSVLFGPLGRRNTEAFF	TGCAGCGTTTTATTTGGGCCCTTGGGGCGGAGGAACACTGAAGCTTTCTTT
15	TRBD2	TRBV29-1	TRBJ2-6	once	CSVQQGLSGANVLTF	TGCAGCGTTCAGCAGGGACTATCTGGGGCCAACGTCCTGACTTTC
13	.	TRBV5-4	TRBJ1-1	.	CASSYDRITEAFF	TGTGCCAGCAGCTACGACAGGATCACTGAAGCTTTCTTT
13	.	TRBV30	TRBJ1-2	.	CAWSEAGVAGYTF	TGTGCCTGGAGTGAAGCAGGGGTAGCTGGCTACACCTTC
15	TRBD1	TRBV24-1	TRBJ2-5	.	CATSAQDREQETQYF	TGTGCCACCAGTGCCCAAGACAGGGAGCAAGAGACCCAGTACTTC
13	.	TRBV7-8	TRBJ2-5	.	CASSLPLQETQYF	TGTGCCAGCAGCTTACCGTTACAAGAGACCCAGTACTTC
11	.	TRBV29-1	TRBJ2-1	once	CSVYRYNEQFF	TGCAGCGTTTACAGGTACAATGAGCAGTTCTTC
11	.	TRBV4-1	TRBJ2-3	.	CASSQEDWQYF	TGCGCCAGCAGCCAAGAAGACTGGCAGTATTTT
13	TRBD2	TRBV6-5	TRBJ2-7	.	CASSLTREDEQYF	TGTGCCAGCAGTTTAACACGGGAGGACGAGCAGTACTTC
15	.	TRBV9	TRBJ2-2	.	CASSVGRAGTGELFF	TGTGCCAGCAGCGTAGGTAGGGCGGGCACCGGGGAGCTGTTTTTT
12	TRBD2	TRBV29-1	TRBJ2-7	.	CSVGGGGYEQYF	TGCAGCGTTGGCGGGGGAGGCTACGAGCAGTACTTC
17	TRBD1	TRBV24-1	TRBJ2-1	.	CATSDSIRDRKLNEQFF	TGTGCCACCAGTGATTCAATCCGGGACAGGAAACTTAATGAGCAGTTCTTC
15	.	TRBV4-2	TRBJ1-3	.	CASSQDGGPGNTIYF	TGTGCCAGCAGCCAAGATGGAGGCCCTGGAAACACCATATATTTT
14	.	TRBV7-9	TRBJ2-7	.	CASSLGGVSYEQYF	TGTGCCAGCAGCTTAGGGGGGGTCTCCTACGAGCAGTACTTC
18	TRBD2	TRBV4-2	TRBJ2-3	.	CASSQAHRTSGGFYTQYF	TGTGCCAGCAGCCAAGCCCACAGAACTAGCGGGGGTTTTTATACGCAGTATTTT
13	TRBD1	TRBV24-1	TRBJ2-1	.	CATSDSGGNEQFF	TGTGCCACCAGTGATTCAGGGGGCAATGAGCAGTTCTTC
15	.	TRBV27	TRBJ1-5	.	CASSSITGPRQPQHF	TGTGCCAGCAGTTCAATAACAGGGCCCCGGCAGCCCCAGCATTTT